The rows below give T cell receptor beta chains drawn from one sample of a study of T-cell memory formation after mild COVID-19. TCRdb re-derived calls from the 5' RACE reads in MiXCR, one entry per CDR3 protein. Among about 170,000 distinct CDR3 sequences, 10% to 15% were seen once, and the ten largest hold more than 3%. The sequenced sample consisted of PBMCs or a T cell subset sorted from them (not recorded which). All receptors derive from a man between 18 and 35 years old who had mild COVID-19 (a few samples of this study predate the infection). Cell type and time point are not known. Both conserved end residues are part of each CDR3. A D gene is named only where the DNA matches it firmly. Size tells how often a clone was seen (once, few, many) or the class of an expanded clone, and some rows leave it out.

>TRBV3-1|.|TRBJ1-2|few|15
CASSQSPDSPYGYTF
TGTGCCAGCAGCCAGAGTCCGGACAGCCCTTATGGCTACACCTTC
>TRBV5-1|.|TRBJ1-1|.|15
CASTSEGLMNTEAFF
TGCGCCAGCACCTCGGAGGGCCTCATGAACACTGAAGCTTTCTTT
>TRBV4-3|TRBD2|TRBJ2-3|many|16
CASSIQRGGLTDTQYF
TGCGCCAGCAGCATCCAGCGGGGGGGCCTCACAGATACGCAGTATTTT
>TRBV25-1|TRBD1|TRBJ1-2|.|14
CASSASDRDYGYTF
TGTGCCAGCAGTGCCTCCGACAGGGATTATGGCTACACCTTC
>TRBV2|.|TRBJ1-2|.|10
CASSDSGYTF
TGTGCCAGCAGTGATTCTGGCTACACCTTC
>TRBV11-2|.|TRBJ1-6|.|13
CASSLDRTQPLHF
TGTGCCAGCAGCTTAGATCGGACCCAACCCCTCCACTTT
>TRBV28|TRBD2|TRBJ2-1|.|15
CASRRRLAGSSEQFF
TGTGCCAGCAGAAGGAGGCTAGCGGGTAGTAGTGAGCAGTTCTTC
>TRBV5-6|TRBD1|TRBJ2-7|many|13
CASSRNRGAEQYF
TGTGCCAGCAGCCGTAACAGGGGGGCCGAGCAGTACTTC
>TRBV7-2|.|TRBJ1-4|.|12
CASSPDTEKLFF
TGTGCCAGCAGCCCGGACACTGAAAAACTGTTTTTT
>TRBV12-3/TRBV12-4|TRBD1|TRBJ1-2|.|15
CASSFKLGTVDGYTF
TGTGCCAGCAGTTTTAAATTGGGGACAGTTGATGGCTACACCTTC
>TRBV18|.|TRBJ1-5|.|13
CASSPPARGSQHF
TGTGCCAGCTCACCACCAGCCCGCGGCAGCCAGCATTTT
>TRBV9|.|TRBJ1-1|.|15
CASSAAPGADTEAFF
TGTGCCAGCAGCGCTGCCCCGGGGGCGGACACTGAAGCTTTCTTT
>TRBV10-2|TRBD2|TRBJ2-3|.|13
CASNAGGTDTQYF
TGCGCCAGCAACGCGGGGGGGACAGATACGCAGTATTTT
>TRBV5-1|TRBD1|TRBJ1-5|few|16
CASRPGQGERKQPQHF
TGCGCCAGCAGACCGGGACAGGGAGAAAGGAAACAGCCCCAGCATTTT
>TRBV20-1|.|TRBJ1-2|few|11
CSAPPAYGYTF
TGCAGTGCTCCACCGGCCTATGGCTACACCTTC
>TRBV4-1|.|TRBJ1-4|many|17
CASARQAYPLDNEKLFF
TGCGCCAGCGCACGACAGGCCTATCCCCTGGATAATGAAAAACTGTTTTTT
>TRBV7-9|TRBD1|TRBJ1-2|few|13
CASSSDRGYGYTF
TGTGCCAGCAGCTCCGACAGGGGCTATGGCTACACCTTC
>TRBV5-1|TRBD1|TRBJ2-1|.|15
CASGGQGASYNEQFF
TGCGCCAGCGGGGGACAGGGGGCCTCCTACAATGAGCAGTTCTTC
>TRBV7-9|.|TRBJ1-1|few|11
CASSLTGEAFF
TGTGCCAGCAGTCTTACAGGAGAAGCTTTCTTT
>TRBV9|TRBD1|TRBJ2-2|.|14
CASSGQGGTGELFF
TGTGCCAGCAGCGGACAGGGGGGGACCGGGGAGCTGTTTTTT
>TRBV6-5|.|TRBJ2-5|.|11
CASTKDGTQYF
TGTGCCAGCACTAAAGACGGGACCCAGTACTTC
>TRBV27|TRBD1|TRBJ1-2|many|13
CASSATGDYGYTF
TGTGCCAGCAGTGCGACAGGGGACTATGGCTACACCTTC
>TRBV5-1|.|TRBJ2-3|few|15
CASSLGPGPTDTQYF
TGCGCCAGCAGCTTAGGGCCTGGCCCCACAGATACGCAGTATTTT
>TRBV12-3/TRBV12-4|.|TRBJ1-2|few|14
CASSLDRQNYGYTF
TGTGCCAGCAGTTTAGACCGACAGAACTATGGCTACACCTTC
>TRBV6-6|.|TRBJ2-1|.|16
CASSGWTGGQFNEQFF
TGTGCCAGCAGTGGATGGACCGGGGGACAGTTCAATGAGCAGTTCTTC
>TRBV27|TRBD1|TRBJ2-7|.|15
CASSTDRGRTYEQYF
TGTGCCAGCAGTACCGACAGGGGACGGACCTACGAGCAGTACTTC